This T cell receptor (beta chain) was captured by sequencing in a study of OX40 agonist ivuxolimab in advanced cancers. Study-wide background: At 0.01 to 10 mg/kg, ivuxolimab was administered intravenously to patients every 2 weeks. Patients assigned to dose escalation were diagnosed with hepatocellular carcinoma, melanoma, renal cell or head and neck cancer.

Study observations and caveats: Expanded clones were, on average, more numerous in CD8+ T cells than in CD4+. Doses of 0.1 to 3.0 mg/kg were accompanied by clonal expansion of CD4+ and CD8+ blood T cells by week 6.

The CDR3 consists of 14 residues. Germline values: CDR1 MGHDK, CDR2 SYGVNS. J was trimmed by 2 bases and V by 4 bases; bases with no gene match: 1. This table comes from immunoSEQ multiplex PCR, and its TCRdb copy is limited to in-frame clones, with some not included. Of some 40,000 clones in the sample, about 90% are singletons; the top ten hold around 28%. As concerns this clone: The antigen is undetermined.

V and J are TRBV25-1 and TRBJ2-3, with 9 bases lining up with TRBD1. Here the sequenced sample was CD4+ or CD8+ T cells sorted from blood, taken in a trial of the OX40 agonist ivuxolimab. The sequence was collected from an adult with an advanced solid tumor such as melanoma, head and neck, liver or kidney cancer. The chain's CDR3 is CASSGTGDTDTQYF. In nucleotides, the CDR3 is TGTGCCAGCAGTGGGACAGGGGACACAGATACGCAGTATTTT.